The 9 T cell receptor beta chains below come from one sample, sequenced in a study of blood T cells in healthy people across ages. With a J-beta primer mix and a sample-barcoded 5' primer, a second PCR ran 7 to 11 cycles. One entry per CDR3 protein results from TCRdb running MiXCR on the 5' RACE reads. Among approximately 600,000 distinct CDR3 sequences listed, about 53% were seen once. The sample comprised blood. Every receptor here comes from a man in his 60s in good health.

The J gene is TRBJ2-2, the V gene TRBV29-1; 8 bases fit TRBD1. The length of the CDR3 is 15 residues. The ends lost 6 bases at V and 2 bases at J; junction bases unmatched: 8. Germline V lookup: CDR1 SQVTM, CDR2 ANQGSEA. The CDR3 loop reads CSVSAGQGNTGELFF. CDR3 bases: TGCAGCGTATCTGCCGGACAGGGTAACACCGGGGAGCTGTTTTTT.

The CDR3 sequence: CASSPENDNEQFF. The CDR3 nucleotides are TGCGCCAGCAGCCCGGAAAACGACAATGAGCAGTTCTTC. This sequence joins TRBV5-1 and TRBJ2-1; D gene unclear. The germline V gene has CDR1 SGHRS and CDR2 YFSETQ. The CDR3 length is 13 residues. Trimming shortened V by 4 bases and J by 5 bases, and 10 bases separated the two germline ends.

The chain is built from TRBV29-1 and TRBJ2-3; unclear D gene. CDR1 is SQVTM and CDR2 is ANQGSEA in the germline V gene. The CDR3 length is 13 residues. Trimming left V 2 bases short and J 2 bases short, with 8 bases between. CDR3 nucleotides: TGCAGCGTTGAATCCGCCGCCACAGATACGCAGTATTTT. This translates into CSVESAATDTQYF.

The V call is TRBV5-1, the J call TRBJ2-3; no definite D call. The germline V gene has CDR1 SGHRS and CDR2 YFSETQ. The CDR3 totals 15 residues. V lost 0 bases to trimming and J lost 4 bases, with 12 bases between them. Here the CDR3 reads CASSLGVIAADTQYF. For the CDR3, the DNA is TGCGCCAGCAGCTTGGGGGTGATTGCGGCAGATACGCAGTATTTT.

The genes are TRBV10-3 and TRBJ2-3, with D possibly TRBD1 on 6 matching bases. Per the germline V gene, CDR1 is ENHRY and CDR2 is SYGVKD. Between the trimmed V and J ends, which lost 6 bases and 0 bases, there was a span of 13 bases. This CDR3 comprises 15 residues. CDR3 in DNA: TGTGCCATCAGGAAGACAGGTTCCAGCACAGATACGCAGTATTTT. It yields the protein CAIRKTGSSTDTQYF.

V gene TRBV29-1 combines with J gene TRBJ2-2, with D uncertain. The CDR3 covers 14 residues. The germline V and J ends were trimmed by 4 bases and 2 bases, with 11 bases remaining between them. Germline V lookup: CDR1 SQVTM, CDR2 ANQGSEA. CDR3 amino acids: CSVVVTLNTGELFF. The CDR3 nucleotides read TGCAGCGTTGTGGTGACACTTAACACCGGGGAGCTGTTTTTT.

The V and J genes are TRBV3-1 and TRBJ2-1, with 9 bases matching TRBD2. Trimming cost V 4 bases and J 2 bases; bases outside gene matches: 6. Germline V lookup: CDR1 LGHDT, CDR2 YNNKEL (reference sequence). CDR3 length equals 16 residues. CDR3: CASSPTASGAYNEQFF. Written as DNA, the CDR3 is TGTGCCAGCAGCCCTACCGCTAGCGGGGCCTACAATGAGCAGTTCTTC.

The V call is TRBV9, the J call TRBJ2-7; D gene uncertain. Trimming took off 0 bases at V and 0 bases at J, with 7 bases between the two ends. There are 14 residues in the CDR3. Germline V gene lookup returns CDR1 SGDLS and CDR2 YYNGEE. The CDR3 sequence: CASSVGHPSYEQYF. The CDR3 coding sequence is TGTGCCAGCAGCGTAGGACACCCCTCCTACGAGCAGTACTTC.

The chain combines TRBV27 with TRBJ1-2; TRBD1 matches 8 bases. The germline gives CDR1 MNHEY, CDR2 SMNVEV (reference sequence). Trimming at V came to 9 bases and at J to 2 bases, leaving 11 bases not matched to a gene. CDR3 size: 15 residues. The CDR3 is CASKIRQGLNYGYTF. The CDR3 bases are TGTGCCAGTAAGATTCGACAGGGGCTAAACTATGGCTACACCTTC.